This TCR beta chain was sequenced during a study of cytomegalovirus exposure and HLA in healthy donors. Those who donated were healthy bone marrow donors. 13 Jbeta primers and 60 Vbeta primers were used for the PCR. Clones were read by immunoSEQ multiplex PCR, and TCRdb kept only the in-frame ones, dropping some. This sample's table has tens of thousands of clones. Whole-study results and caveats: Three chains tied to CMV proved CMV antigen-specific in vitro. Prior analysis indicated that the majority of TCR beta V segments exhibited productivity approximately 90% or approximately 30% of the time. TCR beta V- and J-gene trimming, according to a later analysis, was linked to a missense DCLRE1C variant.

Regarding this clone: What it binds is unknown.

CDR3 length equals 16 residues. Germline CDR1 reads MGHRA; CDR2 reads YSYEKL. The receptor was isolated from a man aged 50-60 years in good health and CMV-seropositive. The rearrangement joins TRBV4-1 to TRBJ2-5; 8 nucleotides match TRBD2. The DNA matches TRBJ2-7 better at its end, which makes the J call doubtful. The sample consisted of PBMCs. This CDR3 is CASSQDRAAGGYEQYF. DNA for the CDR3: TGCGCCAGCAGCCAAGACCGGGCGGCGGGGGGCTACGAGCAGTACTTC.